The 25 T cell receptor beta chains reported below all come from one sample, sequenced in a study of T cell responses to AZD1222 COVID-19 vaccine (dated by TCRdb to about 2021). According to the study, the label for this sample's time point signals: baseline before first vaccination. The method was the immunoSEQ multiplex PCR assay. TCRdb retrieved this table from immuneACCESS and kept in-frame rearrangements only. Not all clones are present; in checked studies, unresolved V genes account for under half, and no reason is known for the remainder. The sample table records approximately 100,000 clones; more than 85% of these occur just once. Approximately 4.5% of the sample lies in the top ten. Source: peripheral blood, taken on day 0 of AZD1222 vaccination. Receptor source: an adult in good health.

The rearrangement links TRBV15 to TRBJ1-4; TRBD1 matches 9 bases. In germline, CDR1 is LNHNV, CDR2 YYDKDF (reference sequence). V was pared by 0 bases and J by 1 base, with 6 bases of the junction left unmatched. The CDR3 loop spans 18 amino acids. The CDR3 here is CATSRDTGGGGTNEKLFF. The CDR3 nucleotides are TGTGCCACCAGCAGAGATACAGGGGGCGGTGGAACTAATGAAAAACTGTTTTTT.

The gene calls are TRBV15 and TRBJ2-7; D is unclear. Germline loops: CDR1 LNHNV, CDR2 YYDKDF (reference sequence). The CDR3 consists of 15 residues. Between the trimmed V and J ends, which lost 3 bases and 0 bases, there was a span of 12 bases. This CDR3 reads CATSSGVGPSYEQYF. The CDR3 coding sequence is TGTGCCACCAGCAGTGGTGTAGGCCCCTCCTACGAGCAGTACTTC.

This sequence joins TRBV5-1 and TRBJ1-2; 9 bases are shared with TRBD1. The CDR3 is 14 amino acids. J lost 3 bases, V lost 0 bases, and 0 bases had no gene match. Germline V gene sequence: CDR1 SGHRS, CDR2 YFSETQ. The CDR3 DNA follows: TGCGCCAGCAGCTTGGGACAGGGGGACTATGGCTACACCTTC. Protein sequence: CASSLGQGDYGYTF.

The J gene is TRBJ1-1, the V gene TRBV4-2; no reliable D call. Trimming took 0 bases from V and 0 from J, leaving 8 bases between them. Germline loops: CDR1 LGHNA, CDR2 YNFKEQ. The CDR3 loop spans 15 amino acids. CDR3 nucleotide sequence: TGTGCCAGCAGCCAAGAGCTGGGCTTGAACACTGAAGCTTTCTTT. Translation: CASSQELGLNTEAFF.

The CDR3 nucleotides are TGTGCCAGCAGCGTAGCTCAAGGGCGTAGTGGCTACACCTTC. Protein sequence: CASSVAQGRSGYTF. The chain couples TRBV9 to TRBJ1-2; D gene unclear. Germline V gives CDR1 SGDLS, CDR2 YYNGEE. The CDR3 consists of 14 residues. V lost 0 bases and J 7 bases, leaving 13 bases between the germline ends.

The chain carries TRBV7-3 and TRBJ2-3, with no clear D. V dropped 2 bases and J dropped 4 bases, with 7 bases sitting between them. Germline assignment: CDR1 SGHTA and CDR2 FQGTGA. The CDR3 has 13 residues. The DNA for the CDR3 is TGTGCCAGCAGCTTAGGCGTTCCAGATACGCAGTATTTT. It specifies CASSLGVPDTQYF. The variable domain in full, with the rest retrieved from reference TRBV7-3 and TRBJ2-3, is GAGVSQTPSNKVTEKGKYVELRCDPISGHTALYWYRQSLGQGPEFLIYFQGTGAADDSGLPNDRFFAVRPEGSVSTLKIQRTERGDSAVYLCASSLGVPDTQYFGPGTRLTVL.

The chain employs TRBV6-4 and TRBJ1-2; no reliable D call. CDR3 size: 14 residues. Germline V gene lookup returns CDR1 MRHNA and CDR2 SNTAGT. The V end lost 2 bases, the J end lost 4 bases, and 11 bases lay between the germline ends. The CDR3 nucleotides read TGTGCCAGCAGTGACCGTCCCCGGTCCTATGGCTACACCTTC. It encodes CASSDRPRSYGYTF.

The CDR3 protein is CAWGVQLYEQYF. Written as DNA, the CDR3 is TGTGCCTGGGGGGTACAGCTCTACGAGCAGTACTTC. The chain combines TRBV30 with TRBJ2-7; D gene ambiguous. CDR1 and CDR2 from the germline V gene are GTSNPN and SVGIG (reference sequence). This CDR3 is 12 amino acids long. Trimming took off 5 bases at V and 3 bases at J, with 11 bases between the two ends. Drawing the rest from reference TRBV30 and TRBJ2-7, the complete variable domain is SQTIHQWPATLVQPVGSPLSLECTVEGTSNPNLYWYRQAAGRGLQLLFYSVGIGQISSEVPQNLSASRPQDRQFILSSKKLLLSDSGFYLCAWGVQLYEQYFGPGTRLTVT.

This chain uses TRBV2 with TRBJ1-5; D is uncertain. The length of the CDR3 is 14 residues. Germline V lookup: CDR1 SNHLY, CDR2 FYNNEI. Between the trimmed V and J ends, which lost 5 bases and 1 base, there was a span of 9 bases. CDR3 sequence: CASSTDFSNQPQHF. The CDR3 nucleotides are TGTGCCAGCAGTACGGACTTCAGCAATCAGCCCCAGCATTTT.

In this sample, this clone turned up once. The V gene is TRBV15, the J gene TRBJ2-1, with D maybe TRBD1 (6 bases). V lost 4 bases to trimming and J lost 6 bases, with 10 bases between them. The germline V gene encodes CDR1 LNHNV and CDR2 YYDKDF (reference sequence). This CDR3 contains 13 residues. In nucleotides, the CDR3 is TGTGCCACCAGCAAAGGGACAACCAATGAGCAGTTCTTC. Protein product: CATSKGTTNEQFF. Variable domain in full (rest from reference TRBV15 and TRBJ2-1): DAMVIQNPRYQVTQFGKPVTLSCSQTLNHNVMYWYQQKSSQAPKLLFHYYDKDFNNEADTPDNFQSRRPNTSFCFLDIRSPGLGDTAMYLCATSKGTTNEQFFGPGTRLTVL.

The chain couples TRBV12-3 or TRBV12-4 to TRBJ2-2, with 8 bases lining up with TRBD1. The length of the CDR3 is 12 residues. J was trimmed by 15 bases and V by 6 bases; bases with no gene match: 9. CDR3 bases: TGTGCCAGCAGGGATCGGGACAGGTCGGTGTTTTTT. Amino acids: CASRDRDRSVFF.

This clone was detected once. The chain joins TRBV6-4 to TRBJ2-1; TRBD2 agrees at 10 bases. Germline V gene sequence: CDR1 MRHNA, CDR2 SNTAGT. Trimming took 2 bases from V and 4 from J; bases not matched to a gene: 2. The CDR3 length is 15 residues. The CDR3 DNA is TGTGCCAGCAGTGACGAAGCGGGGGGGTACAATGAGCAGTTCTTC. Its protein product is CASSDEAGGYNEQFF.

J is TRBJ2-7 and V is TRBV2; TRBD1 matches at 7 bases. Germline V gives CDR1 SNHLY, CDR2 FYNNEI. V gave up 6 bases and J gave up 4 bases; unmatched junction bases: 6. This CDR3 is built from 13 residues. CDR3 amino acids: CASSLGQPYEQYF. The DNA of the CDR3 is TGTGCCAGCAGCCTGGGACAGCCTTACGAGCAGTACTTC.

V is TRBV7-6 and J is TRBJ1-3; D not certain. CDR1 is SGHVS, CDR2 FNYEAQ, per germline. Deletions cut 2 bases from V and 2 bases from J, with 10 bases between. The CDR3 is 15 residues long. CDR3 residues: CASSLRVVAGNTIYF. The CDR3 DNA reads TGTGCCAGCAGCTTAAGGGTTGTCGCTGGAAACACCATATATTTT.

The rearrangement uses TRBV12-3 or TRBV12-4 and TRBJ1-1; D is unclear. The CDR3 has 11 amino acids. V was pared by 3 bases and J by 6 bases, with 5 bases between. The chain's CDR3 is CASSFSAEAFF. In DNA, the CDR3 is TGTGCCAGCAGTTTTAGCGCTGAAGCTTTCTTT.

V is TRBV12-3 or TRBV12-4 and J is TRBJ1-2; no reliable D call. Deletions cut 2 bases from V and 8 bases from J, with 12 bases between. This CDR3 comprises 13 residues. CDR3 sequence reads: CASSLTDGRGYTF. The CDR3 region has the DNA TGTGCCAGCAGTTTAACAGATGGGAGAGGCTACACCTTC.

The chain has TRBV7-8 and TRBJ1-1; D might be TRBD1 (5 bases). V was shortened by 3 bases and J by 5 bases, with 16 bases between the two germline ends. CDR1 and CDR2 (germline): SGHVS, FQNEAQ. The length of the CDR3 is 15 residues. CDR3 sequence reads: CASSFRGGAGTEAFF. CDR3 coding DNA: TGTGCCAGCAGCTTTCGGGGAGGGGCGGGTACTGAAGCTTTCTTT. Based on the CDR3 plus reference TRBV7-8 and TRBJ1-1, the full variable domain is GAGVSQSPRYKVAKRGQDVALRCDPISGHVSLFWYQQALGQGPEFLTYFQNEAQLDKSGLPSDRFFAERPEGSVSTLKIQRTQQEDSAVYLCASSFRGGAGTEAFFGQGTRLTVV.

The chain combines TRBV4-3 with TRBJ2-7, with D tentatively TRBD1 (6 bases). The CDR3 runs 13 residues. Trimming removed 5 bases at V and 3 bases at J, with 11 bases between. From germline, CDR1 is LGHNA and CDR2 YSLEER. The CDR3 here is CASSAQQGYEQYF. CDR3 DNA: TGCGCCAGCAGCGCCCAACAGGGCTACGAGCAGTACTTC.

The chain has TRBV30 and TRBJ1-5; TRBD1 is a possible D gene (5 bases). The germline V and J ends were trimmed by 0 bases and 4 bases, with 13 bases remaining between them. This CDR3 contains 15 residues. Germline lookup yields CDR1 GTSNPN and CDR2 SVGIG (reference sequence). The CDR3 coding sequence is TGTGCCTGGAGTGTACTGCAGGGAAGGAATCAGCCCCAGCATTTT. This gives the protein CAWSVLQGRNQPQHF.

The chain is built from TRBV2 and TRBJ1-1; TRBD1 is a possible D gene (6 bases). V was shortened by 6 bases and J by 1 base, with 12 bases between the two germline ends. CDR3 length: 14 residues. Looked up from germline, CDR1 is SNHLY and CDR2 is FYNNEI. The CDR3 bases are TGTGCCAGCAGAAAGGGGGATACGAACACTGAAGCTTTCTTT. The encoded protein is CASRKGDTNTEAFF.

This sequence joins TRBV6-5 and TRBJ2-5; D is possibly TRBD1 or TRBD2 (6 bases each). V shed 7 bases and J shed 2 bases, with 17 bases lying between them. This CDR3 contains 15 residues. In germline, CDR1 is MNHEY, CDR2 SVGAGI. The CDR3 bases are TGTGCCAGCACCAGACTCCGGGGGCGACAAGAGACCCAGTACTTC. Amino acid sequence: CASTRLRGRQETQYF.

The V gene is TRBV15, the J gene TRBJ1-1, with 8 bases matching TRBD1. This CDR3 has 16 amino acids. Losses at the gene ends were 3 bases for V and 1 base for J; bases not matched to a gene: 7. Germline V CDR1 and CDR2: LNHNV, YYDKDF (reference sequence). CDR3 nucleotide sequence: TGTGCCACCAGCAGGAGGACAGGGATGGGGAACACTGAAGCTTTCTTT. It codes for CATSRRTGMGNTEAFF.

This chain joins TRBV28 and TRBJ1-5, with D perhaps matching TRBD1 (6 bases). This CDR3 contains 15 residues. The V and J ends lost 1 base and 1 base respectively, with 8 bases between them. The germline V gene encodes CDR1 MDHEN and CDR2 SYDVKM. The CDR3 region has the DNA TGTGCCAGCAGTTTATCAGACAGGAGCAATCAGCCCCAGCATTTT. This gives the protein CASSLSDRSNQPQHF.

The chain recombines TRBV7-2 with TRBJ2-7; possibly TRBD2 for D (5 bases). From germline, CDR1 is SGHTA and CDR2 FQGNSA. V was clipped by 5 bases and J by 0 bases, with 11 bases between them. CDR3 length: 14 residues. The CDR3 here is CASSLIGSSYEQYF. The CDR3 DNA sequence: TGTGCCAGCAGCCTCATAGGGAGCTCCTACGAGCAGTACTTC.

The gene calls are TRBV10-1 and TRBJ1-3; D is possibly TRBD1 (5 bases). V gave up 6 bases and J gave up 2 bases, with 14 bases separating them. Germline V gives CDR1 WNHNN, CDR2 SYGVQD (reference sequence). The length of the CDR3 is 15 residues. In DNA form, the CDR3 reads TGCGCCAGCAGAGACGGGGGAGCAGCTGGAAACACCATATATTTT. Amino acid sequence: CASRDGGAAGNTIYF.